This record covers a single TCR beta chain. The antigen remains unidentified. The authors ran a second PCR of about 6 to 11 cycles using a sample-barcoded 5' primer and a J-beta primer mix. TCRdb recomputed calls from the 5' RACE reads with MiXCR, one row per CDR3 protein. The top ten hold 22% of the sample, which has 600,000 to 1,000,000 distinct CDR3 sequences, 58% seen once. The donors, aged about 6 to 100, were healthy Caucasians from Russia. CDR3 size: 14 residues. Germline V gene lookup returns CDR1 SQVTM and CDR2 ANQGSEA. V lost 7 bases, J lost 0 bases, and 13 bases lay in between. This entry belongs to a study of blood T cells in healthy people across ages. Study results and limitations: Per-million-T-cell TCR beta diversity fell roughly linearly with age.

The sequencing sample was made of blood. This receptor was obtained from a man aged 25 to 40 in good health. The gene calls are TRBV29-1 and TRBJ2-1, with TRBD1 as a possible D gene (6 bases). The CDR3 DNA is TGCAGCGGGAGGACAGATCACTCCTACAATGAGCAGTTCTTC. Its protein product is CSGRTDHSYNEQFF.